These T cell receptor beta chains were read from a single sample in a study of CD8+CD57+ T cells in acquired aplastic anemia. TCRdb reprocessed the reads via MiXCR and lists one record per CDR3 protein. The data show over 250,000 distinct CDR3 sequences, approximately 60% seen once. Sequencing was performed on sorted CD4+, CD8+, or CD8+CD57+ T cells (not recorded which) from PBMCs. The receptors stem from a human donor with aplastic anemia. The CDR3 runs from the conserved cysteine through the conserved F or W. A D gene is named only where the DNA matches it firmly. The listing skips clone size in some rows; elsewhere it reads once, few, many or a size class.

>TRBV7-2|15|.|TRBJ2-5|.
TGTGCCAGCAGCTTAGTCCGAGGGCGCGGAGAGACCCAGTACTTC
CASSLVRGRGETQYF
>TRBV9|15|.|TRBJ1-2|TRBD1
TGTGCCAGCAGCGAACCGGGACAGGGTCGTTATGGCTACACCTTC
CASSEPGQGRYGYTF
>TRBV9|11|once|TRBJ2-5|.
TGTGCCAGCAGCGTCCAAGCGACCCAGTACTTC
CASSVQATQYF
>TRBV19|12|few|TRBJ2-3|.
TGTGCCAGTAGTCGGGACTTCGATACGCAGTATTTT
CASSRDFDTQYF
>TRBV5-4|16|.|TRBJ2-3|TRBD1
TGTGCCAGCAGCTCGAAAACAGGGGGCGTCACAGATACGCAGTATTTT
CASSSKTGGVTDTQYF
>TRBV19|14|.|TRBJ1-1|.
TGTGCCAGTAGCTCACAGGGTGCGAACACTGAAGCTTTCTTT
CASSSQGANTEAFF
>TRBV7-3|18|.|TRBJ2-5|TRBD2
TGTGCCAGCAGCTCCTTAGGGCCTAGCGGGGCCACTCAAGAGACCCAGTACTTC
CASSSLGPSGATQETQYF
>TRBV29-1|13|.|TRBJ2-1|TRBD1
TGCAGCGTGGAGACAGGGGCCTACAATGAGCAGTTCTTC
CSVETGAYNEQFF
>TRBV11-2|15|.|TRBJ2-7|TRBD2
TGTGCCAGCAGCTTAGAGGCTAGCGGGACCTACGAGCAGTACTTC
CASSLEASGTYEQYF
>TRBV9|15|many|TRBJ2-7|.
TGTGCCAGCAGCCCTTTGGGGGGTGGACCCTACGAGCAGTACTTC
CASSPLGGGPYEQYF
>TRBV19|14|.|TRBJ2-1|.
TGTGCCAGTAGTATATATGGGGTCTTAAATGAGCAGTTCTTC
CASSIYGVLNEQFF
>TRBV5-1|13|many|TRBJ2-1|TRBD1
TGCGCCAGCAGCCCGGGACAGGGTCCTCTACCGTTCTTC
CASSPGQGPLPFF
>TRBV7-9|12|.|TRBJ1-1|.
TGTGCCAGCAGCAACATGTCCCTCAGAGCTTTCTTT
CASSNMSLRAFF
>TRBV10-3|13|few|TRBJ2-5|.
TGTGCTACCACCCCCGTGCCTCAAGAGACCCAGTACTTC
CATTPVPQETQYF
>TRBV5-1|12|once|TRBJ2-1|.
TGCGCCAGCAGCTCATACTACAATGAGCAGTTCTTC
CASSSYYNEQFF
>TRBV20-1|14|.|TRBJ2-4|TRBD1
TGCAGTGCTAGAGGAGGACAGGGGGGAAACATTCAGTACTTC
CSARGGQGGNIQYF
>TRBV7-2|18|.|TRBJ2-7|.
TGTGCCAGCAGCTTAGGCCCGAAACGGTCAGGGGACACCTACGAGCAGTACTTC
CASSLGPKRSGDTYEQYF
>TRBV7-9|14|.|TRBJ2-3|.
TGTGCCAGCAGCCTCCTAGGAAGGACAGATACGCAGTATTTT
CASSLLGRTDTQYF
>TRBV6-1|17|many|TRBJ2-7|.
TGTGCCAGCAGTGAAACCCTATCCGGGACACGGTCCTACGAGCAGTACTTC
CASSETLSGTRSYEQYF
>TRBV7-9|15|.|TRBJ2-2|TRBD1
TGTGCCAGCAGCTTTGGGACAGGGAACACCGGGGAGCTGTTTTTT
CASSFGTGNTGELFF
>TRBV19|15|.|TRBJ1-5|.
TGTGCCAGTAGTATTATGTTCGGCTCGGACCAGCCCCAGCATTTT
CASSIMFGSDQPQHF
>TRBV24-1|13|.|TRBJ2-3|.
TGTGCCACCAGTGAGGCTCGAGCGGATACGCAGTATTTT
CATSEARADTQYF
>TRBV28|15|.|TRBJ1-4|.
TGTGCCAGCAGTTTGGCAGGGACGGTCAATGAAAAACTGTTTTTT
CASSLAGTVNEKLFF
>TRBV29-1|16|once|TRBJ2-2|.
TGCAGCGTTGAACCCCTGCACCCAGGGGTTGGGGGGGAGCTGTTTTTT
CSVEPLHPGVGGELFF
>TRBV7-2|13|.|TRBJ2-7|.
TGTGCCAGCAGCTTATTCAGCACCCTCGAGCAGTACTTC
CASSLFSTLEQYF
>TRBV7-2|16|.|TRBJ1-2|TRBD1
TGTGCCAGCAGCTTGGCGGGCGGGACAGGGGGCAGGGGCTACACCTTC
CASSLAGGTGGRGYTF
>TRBV2|13|.|TRBJ2-7|.
TGTGCCAGCAGTGAAGTGTGGCCCTACGAGCAGTACTTC
CASSEVWPYEQYF
>TRBV5-8|15|many|TRBJ1-1|.
TGTGCCAGCAGCGGTGGGGGGGACGGGAACACTGAAGCTTTCTTT
CASSGGGDGNTEAFF
>TRBV7-6|14|many|TRBJ2-7|TRBD1
TGTGCCAGCAGCTTGGTACAGGGGGCCTACGAGCAGTACTTC
CASSLVQGAYEQYF
>TRBV28|18|.|TRBJ2-1|.
TGTGCCAGCAGTTCATCGCGACCGAAGGGTAGCTCCTACAATGAGCAGTTCTTC
CASSSSRPKGSSYNEQFF
>TRBV6-6|12|.|TRBJ1-2|.
TGTGCCAGCAGTTCTCCGAAGCTCGGCTACACCTTC
CASSSPKLGYTF
>TRBV7-2|16|.|TRBJ2-5|.
TGTGCCAGCAGCTTAATCGCGGGTGGCCAGGGAAAGACCCAGTACTTC
CASSLIAGGQGKTQYF
>TRBV24-1|14|.|TRBJ2-7|.
TGTGCCACCAGTGATTTCCGGAAGGGGAGCGAGCAGTACTTC
CATSDFRKGSEQYF
>TRBV20-1|13|once|TRBJ1-2|.
TGCAGTGCTAGAGGGACTTCCGGGTATGGCTACACCTTC
CSARGTSGYGYTF
>TRBV3-1|18|.|TRBJ2-7|TRBD2
TGTGCCAGCAGCCCTCCGGGACTAGCGGGAGCGCGCTCCCACGAGCGGTACTTC
CASSPPGLAGARSHERYF
>TRBV19|14|.|TRBJ1-6|TRBD1
TGTGCCAGTAGCCGACAGGGTATGAATTCACCCCTCCACTTT
CASSRQGMNSPLHF
>TRBV20-1|15|many|TRBJ1-6|.
TGCAGTGCTAGAGCTTCTACCGGGACATCTACACCCCTCCACTTT
CSARASTGTSTPLHF
>TRBV7-9|11|many|TRBJ2-1|.
TGTGCCAGCATTTCGGAGAATGAGCAGTTCTTC
CASISENEQFF
>TRBV5-1|15|many|TRBJ2-7|TRBD2
TGCGCCAGCACATACAGCGGGGGAGAGTTCGACGAGCAGTACTTC
CASTYSGGEFDEQYF
>TRBV19|17|.|TRBJ2-6|TRBD1
TGTGCCAGTAGTACCGGGACAGGGAGATCTGGGGCCAACGTCCTGACTTTC
CASSTGTGRSGANVLTF
>TRBV19|13|.|TRBJ2-7|TRBD2
TGTGCCAGTAGGGGGACTAGCGAATACGAGCAGTACTTC
CASRGTSEYEQYF
>TRBV6-5|16|many|TRBJ1-2|TRBD1
TGTGCCAGCAGTTACTCCGGGACAGGGGGTAACTATGGCTACACCTTC
CASSYSGTGGNYGYTF
>TRBV12-3/TRBV12-4|14|.|TRBJ2-7|.
TGTGCCAGCAGCGGTGGGGGGGGGGGCGCCGAGCAGTACTTC
CASSGGGGGAEQYF
>TRBV20-1|16|.|TRBJ2-1|TRBD2
TGCAGTGCTAGATCTTTCAGTAGCGGGGCCTACAATGAGCAGTTCTTC
CSARSFSSGAYNEQFF